A single sample is the source of the 8 T cell receptor beta chains below, sequenced in a study of T cells in localized non-small cell lung cancer. Libraries were prepared by immunoSEQ multiplex PCR; TCRdb keeps only in-frame clonotypes and omits some of them. This table has 75,000 to 80,000 clones, 88% appearing once. Sequenced here: peripheral blood, sampled before any cancer treatment. These receptor sequences come from a woman between 35 and 70 years old with stage I squamous cell lung carcinoma.

V usage is TRBV15 and J usage is TRBJ1-5, with D maybe TRBD1 (6 bases). V lost 0 bases, J lost 6 bases, and 12 bases lay in between. In germline, CDR1 is LNHNV, CDR2 YYDKDF (reference sequence). This CDR3 is built from 15 residues. CDR3 in DNA: TGTGCCACCAGCAGAGATTCAGGGGCAGGTCAGCCCCAGCATTTT. Its translation: CATSRDSGAGQPQHF.

The chain uses TRBV11-2 and TRBJ2-5; D is unclear. Looked up from germline, CDR1 is SGHAT and CDR2 is FQNNGV. The length of the CDR3 is 13 residues. V lost 4 bases and J lost 4, with 10 bases in between. CDR3 sequence: CASSSVGRETQYF. The DNA for the CDR3 is TGTGCCAGCAGCTCCGTGGGCCGAGAGACCCAGTACTTC.

The CDR3 bases are TGTGCCAGCAGTCCCCAGTCAGGGGGAAGATACGAGCAGTACTTC. Its translation is CASSPQSGGRYEQYF. The V and J genes are TRBV27 and TRBJ2-7; 7 bases fit TRBD1. Germline CDR1 reads MNHEY; CDR2 reads SMNVEV (reference sequence). The CDR3 spans 15 residues. The junction had 11 bases not matched to a gene; V was cut back by 5 bases and J by 4 bases.

CDR3 in DNA: TGTGCCAGCAGCCAAGATCCGAGATCACATAATTCACCCCTCCACTTT. Translation gives CASSQDPRSHNSPLHF. This chain links TRBV4-2 with TRBJ1-6, with D unresolved. This CDR3 has 16 amino acids. Germline CDR1 and CDR2: LGHNA and YNFKEQ. V lost 0 bases to trimming and J lost 5 bases, with 11 bases between them.

The gene calls are TRBV5-1 and TRBJ2-3; TRBD2 matches 12 bases. The CDR3 totals 17 residues. The germline V gene has CDR1 SGHRS and CDR2 YFSETQ. The V segment lost 1 base and the J segment 2 bases; nucleotides outside the gene matches: 5. For the CDR3, the DNA is TGCGCCAGCAGCTTGTGGTCTAGCGGGGGGGACACAGATACGCAGTATTTT. It translates to CASSLWSSGGDTDTQYF.

The chain carries TRBV21-1 and TRBJ1-5; the table's D gene call, TRBD1, was not cross checked with the DNA. TRBV21-1 constitutes a pseudogene. The length of the CDR3 is 15 residues. CDR3 loop: CASSNRQGANQPQHF. In DNA, the CDR3 is TGTGCCAGCAGCAATCGACAGGGGGCTAATCAGCCCCAGCATTTT.

This rearrangement joins TRBV10-1 to TRBJ1-5; 7 bases line up with TRBD1. The CDR3 loop spans 16 amino acids. From germline, CDR1 is WNHNN and CDR2 SYGVQD (reference sequence). The trim removed 4 bases at V and 4 bases at J, leaving 10 bases unmatched. CDR3 sequence reads: CASSARGRIPNQPQHF. The CDR3 DNA reads TGCGCCAGCAGTGCAAGGGGGCGCATACCAAATCAGCCCCAGCATTTT.

The chain uses TRBV9 and TRBJ2-7; tentative D call: TRBD1 (6 bases). The CDR3 runs to 13 residues. The germline V and J ends were trimmed by 4 bases and 0 bases, with 8 bases remaining between them. CDR1 and CDR2 (germline): SGDLS, YYNGEE. CDR3 region: CASSRDISYEQYF. The CDR3, as DNA: TGTGCCAGCAGCCGGGACATCTCCTACGAGCAGTACTTC.